This T cell receptor beta chain was observed in a study of blood T cell repertoires in COVID-19. Looking at the study overall: PBMCs, B-cell-depleted T cells, or T cells were the source of the cDNA or gDNA that made up the material.

Assay: immunoSEQ multiplex PCR; the TCRdb copy retains only in-frame clones and omits some. The sample has about 100,000 clones, more than 75% seen once. The germline V gene encodes CDR1 SGHTA and CDR2 FQGNSA. The CDR3 totals 15 residues. Unmatched junction bases numbered 5, after V lost 4 bases and J lost 8 bases. This clonotype was obtained from a human donor in a cohort sampled during active COVID-19. This chain links TRBV7-2 with TRBJ2-1; TRBD2 agrees at 13 bases. The sample taken for sequencing was peripheral blood. The CDR3 bases are TGTGCCAGCAGCTCACTAGCGGGAGGGATGGATGAGCAGTTCTTC. It is translated as CASSSLAGGMDEQFF.